Following are 29 T cell receptor beta chains from one sample sequenced in a study of blood T cells in healthy people across ages. The authors ran a second PCR of 7 to 11 cycles using a sample-barcoded 5' primer and a J-beta primer mix. TCRdb recomputed calls from the 5' RACE reads with MiXCR, one row per CDR3 protein. This table has 800,000 to 1,000,000 distinct CDR3 sequences, under 50% appearing once. Source material: blood. These receptor sequences come from a man aged 25-45 years in good health.

This clonotype was detected once. The chain carries TRBV7-2 and TRBJ2-4, with 8 nucleotides matching TRBD2. TRBJ2-7 matches the DNA end more closely, so the J call is doubtful. The CDR3 runs 16 residues. Germline assignment: CDR1 SGHTA and CDR2 FQGNSA. CDR3 nucleotide sequence: TGTGCCAGCAGCTTTCTAAGCGGGAGTGGGACCTACGAGCAGTACTTC. Its protein product is CASSFLSGSGTYEQYF.

A remark on this clonotype: A much larger clone lies a single base off, so this may be a read error. The rearrangement joins TRBV27 to TRBJ2-3; D possibly corresponds to TRBD2 (7 bases). The germline V gene encodes CDR1 MNHEY and CDR2 SMNVEV (reference sequence). This CDR3 comprises 15 residues. Trimming took off 11 bases at V and 4 bases at J, with 22 bases between the two ends. The CDR3 spells CACLPGGLGADTQYF. In nucleotides, the CDR3 is TGTGCCTGCCTTCCGGGGGGCCTTGGAGCAGATACGCAGTATTTT.

V usage is TRBV12-3 or TRBV12-4 and J usage is TRBJ1-6; D unresolved. Trimming shortened V by 8 bases and J by 9 bases, and 14 bases separated the two germline ends. This CDR3 comprises 13 residues. The CDR3 region has the DNA TGTGCCAGCGGTCTGCCGGGAGCTTCACCCCTCCACTTT. It encodes CASGLPGASPLHF.

This clonotype was counted a few times. The chain links TRBV10-3 to TRBJ2-7; D uncertain. Germline CDR1 ENHRY, CDR2 SYGVKD. The CDR3 runs 15 residues. Deletions cut 7 bases from V and 0 bases from J, with 16 bases between. Here the CDR3 reads CAITADLSASYEQYF. CDR3 DNA: TGTGCCATCACGGCAGACCTATCCGCCTCCTACGAGCAGTACTTC.

The CDR3 region has the DNA TGTGCCAGCAGCTCCCAAAGACTACCTACAGATACGCAGTATTTT. Its protein is CASSSQRLPTDTQYF. The genes are TRBV11-3 and TRBJ2-3, with D possibly matching TRBD2 (5 bases). The ends were cut back, 4 bases at V and 3 bases at J, with 14 bases in the middle. The CDR3 extends over 15 amino acids. Germline V gene data show CDR1 as SGHNT and CDR2 as YENEEA.

With regard to this clonotype: The germline gene is not matched at one end of the junction; a read error may be the cause. This chain joins TRBV10-3 and TRBJ2-4; the D gene is possibly TRBD1 (6 bases). Gene TRBJ2-7 matches the end of the DNA better, so the J call may be wrong. CDR1 and CDR2 (germline): ENHRY, SYGVKD. The CDR3 covers 13 residues. The CDR3 DNA sequence: TGTGTCATCAGTGGGACAAGTCCCTACGAGCAGTACTTC. Residues: CVISGTSPYEQYF.

The chain is built from TRBV7-2 and TRBJ2-1; 10 bases agree with TRBD1. The CDR3 runs 17 residues. V lost 0 bases, J lost 5 bases, and 7 bases stayed unmatched. Germline CDR1 is SGHTA and CDR2 is FQGNSA. CDR3 sequence: CASSLALGQGSHNEQFF. CDR3 DNA sequence: TGTGCCAGCAGCTTAGCGCTGGGACAGGGGTCCCACAATGAGCAGTTCTTC.

The rearrangement uses TRBV29-1 and TRBJ2-2, with D maybe TRBD2 (6 bases). In germline, CDR1 is SQVTM, CDR2 ANQGSEA. Trimming cost V 3 bases and J 5 bases, with 13 bases left between them. There are 14 residues in the CDR3. The CDR3 coding sequence is TGCAGCGTTGAGAGCAGGGCGGGGACCGGGGAGCTGTTTTTT. Amino acid sequence: CSVESRAGTGELFF.

V and J are TRBV6-5 and TRBJ2-7, with 7 bases lining up with TRBD1. There are 15 residues in the CDR3. Germline V CDR1 and CDR2: MNHEY, SVGAGI. Germline trimming cut 2 bases from V and 3 bases from J; bases unmatched to any gene: 7. The CDR3 nucleotides are TGTGCCAGCAGTTACGCCACAGGACAGGTCTACGAGCAGTACTTC. This translates into CASSYATGQVYEQYF.

The chain links TRBV20-1 to TRBJ2-3; TRBD1 agrees at 7 bases. Germline CDR1 and CDR2: DFQATT and SNEGSKA (reference sequence). Germline trimming cut 5 bases from V and 0 bases from J; bases unmatched to any gene: 8. The CDR3 spans 15 residues. CDR3 in amino acids: CSAAGTAFSTDTQYF. CDR3 sequence (DNA): TGCAGTGCTGCCGGGACAGCCTTTAGCACAGATACGCAGTATTTT.

There are a few counts of this clonotype. The rearrangement joins TRBV6-2 or TRBV6-3 to TRBJ2-7, with TRBD1 identical over 9 bases. With 2 bases clipped from V and 5 bases from J, the junction kept 4 bases outside the gene matches. The germline V gene encodes CDR1 MNHEY and CDR2 SVGEGT. The CDR3 is made up of 14 amino acids. The CDR3 region has the DNA TGTGCCAGCAGTTACGGGGACAGGGTCCACGAGCAGTACTTC. This translates into CASSYGDRVHEQYF.

This clonotype was counted a single time. J is TRBJ2-7 and V is TRBV11-3; D may correspond to TRBD1 or TRBD2 (5 bases each). CDR1 is SGHNT and CDR2 is YENEEA in the germline V gene. There are 15 residues in the CDR3. Trimming removed 5 bases at V and 2 bases at J, with 16 bases between. The DNA for the CDR3 is TGTGCCAGCAGCAGAGACTGGGACCGGACCTACGAGCAGTACTTC. This encodes CASSRDWDRTYEQYF.

The CDR3 region is CASSTRTGGQGTGELFF. The DNA for the CDR3 is TGTGCCAGCAGCACTCGGACCGGGGGGCAGGGGACCGGGGAGCTGTTTTTT. This chain links TRBV6-5 with TRBJ2-2, with a weak D call TRBD2 (7 bases). V lost 6 bases to trimming and J lost 5 bases, with 22 bases between them. There are 17 residues in the CDR3. Germline V CDR1 and CDR2: MNHEY, SVGAGI.

This chain joins TRBV4-2 and TRBJ1-5; unclear D gene. The CDR3 has 13 residues. Trimming took 0 bases from V and 9 from J, leaving 9 bases between them. CDR1 is LGHNA, CDR2 YNFKEQ, per germline. This chain's CDR3 is CASSQDRRGPQHF. CDR3 DNA: TGTGCCAGCAGCCAAGATCGGCGGGGGCCCCAGCATTTT.

This rearrangement joins TRBV10-3 to TRBJ2-7, with 7 nucleotides matching TRBD2. The CDR3 covers 13 residues. The trim removed 9 bases at V and 6 bases at J, leaving 11 bases unmatched. The germline V gene encodes CDR1 ENHRY and CDR2 SYGVKD. The CDR3 DNA reads as TGTGCCATTTCTTGGGCGGGAGCGTGCGAGCAGTACTTC. Its translation is CAISWAGACEQYF.

This clonotype was seen just once. The V and J genes are TRBV2 and TRBJ2-3; TRBD1 aligns across 8 bases. The junction had 8 bases not matched to a gene; V was cut back by 6 bases and J by 3 bases. Germline lookup yields CDR1 SNHLY and CDR2 FYNNEI. The CDR3 totals 15 residues. The CDR3 nucleotides are TGTGCCAGCAGGTTAGAGGACAGGGCAACAGATACGCAGTATTTT. As protein: CASRLEDRATDTQYF.

This clonotype appeared many times. V and J are TRBV21-1 and TRBJ2-4; TRBD1, the table's D call, was not compared with the DNA. TRBV21-1 is a pseudogene. There are 19 residues in the CDR3. CDR3 coding DNA: TGTGCCAGCAGCAAAGGGGAGCCGGGACAGGGGGCGGAGAAGAACATTCAGTACTTC. This codes for CASSKGEPGQGAEKNIQYF.

This clonotype was observed a handful of times. The chain links TRBV7-8 to TRBJ2-1, with 7 bases identical to TRBD1. With V trimmed by 4 bases and J by 4 bases, 7 bases remained unmatched. The CDR3 runs 15 residues. The V gene's germline CDR1 is SGHVS and CDR2 FQNEAQ. CDR3 bases: TGTGCCAGCAGCTCAGAAGGGGGCAGGTACAATGAGCAGTTCTTC. This sequence encodes CASSSEGGRYNEQFF.

This clonotype was observed a handful of times. The chain uses TRBV7-2 and TRBJ1-2; the match to TRBD1 covers 8 bases. The CDR3 is 13 amino acids. Losses at the gene ends were 5 bases for V and 7 bases for J; bases not matched to a gene: 6. In germline, CDR1 is SGHTA, CDR2 FQGNSA. CDR3 sequence reads: CASSVDRGGGYTF. For the CDR3, the DNA is TGTGCCAGCAGCGTCGACAGGGGTGGTGGCTACACCTTC.

This clonotype occurred once. The chain carries TRBV7-2 and TRBJ1-2, with 8 positions matching TRBD1. This CDR3 is built from 15 residues. V lost 6 bases, J lost 4 bases, and 10 bases stayed unmatched. Germline loops: CDR1 SGHTA, CDR2 FQGNSA. The CDR3 here is CASSIFGQGAYGYTF. DNA for the CDR3: TGTGCCAGCAGTATCTTCGGGCAGGGGGCCTATGGCTACACCTTC.

Notes on this clonotype: A read error may be the cause here, since a much bigger clone is one base away. The chain uses TRBV15 and TRBJ2-3; D gene uncertain. V was cut by 1 base and J by 4 bases, with 0 bases left in between. The germline CDR1 and CDR2 sequences are LNHNV and YYDKDF (reference sequence). CDR3 length equals 11 residues. The DNA for the CDR3 is TGTGCCACCAGCAGAGCAGATACGCAGTATTTT. This encodes CATSRADTQYF.

The chain recombines TRBV20-1 with TRBJ2-5; D may be TRBD2 (6 bases). TRBJ2-7 matches the DNA end more closely, so the J call is doubtful. In germline, CDR1 is DFQATT, CDR2 SNEGSKA (reference sequence). This CDR3 has 13 amino acids. Here the CDR3 DNA reads TGCAGTGCTGGCGGGGATGACTGGGGCGAGCAGTACTTC. Amino acid sequence: CSAGGDDWGEQYF.

The chain is built from TRBV6-5 and TRBJ1-1; 7 nucleotides line up with TRBD1. J gave up 5 bases and V 7 bases, and 7 bases lay outside the gene matches. Per germline, CDR1 MNHEY and CDR2 SVGAGI. The CDR3 has 13 amino acids. CDR3 DNA: TGTGCCAGCACGGGGACAGAGGGAACTGAAGCTTTCTTT. It is translated as CASTGTEGTEAFF.

The rearrangement links TRBV5-1 to TRBJ2-3; no reliable D call. This CDR3 is built from 15 residues. Germline V gives CDR1 SGHRS, CDR2 YFSETQ. V was trimmed by 0 bases and J by 5 bases, leaving 13 bases between them. The CDR3 loop is CASSLDPAMGDTQYF. CDR3 in DNA: TGCGCCAGCAGCTTGGATCCAGCTATGGGAGATACGCAGTATTTT.

On this clonotype: The junction differs from germline at one of its ends, possibly a read error. As DNA, the CDR3 is TGTGCCTGCAGCTTCCACAGGGAAATCGGCTACACCTTC. The encoded protein is CACSFHREIGYTF. The rearrangement links TRBV7-9 to TRBJ1-2; weak D call: TRBD1 (6 bases). The germline V gene encodes CDR1 SEHNR and CDR2 FQNEAQ (reference sequence). The CDR3 length is 13 residues.

The J gene is TRBJ2-5, the V gene TRBV6-2 or TRBV6-3; D is unresolved. Germline CDR1 and CDR2: MNHEY and SVGEGT. Trimming left V 4 bases short and J 1 base short, with 10 bases between. The CDR3 length is 14 residues. DNA for the CDR3: TGTGCCAGCAGTTTTTTTCTGGTCCAAGAGACCCAGTACTTC. Residues: CASSFFLVQETQYF.

This clonotype was counted between two and nine times. This chain links TRBV25-1 with TRBJ1-2; tentatively, D is TRBD1 (6 bases). This CDR3 region has 13 residues. The germline V gene has CDR1 MGHDK and CDR2 SYGVNS. The V end lost 3 bases, the J end lost 5 bases, and 10 bases lay between the germline ends. As DNA, the CDR3 is TGTGCCAGCAGTGACTTTCAGGGGTATGGCTACACCTTC. It translates to CASSDFQGYGYTF.

The genes are TRBV6-6 and TRBJ2-5; tentatively, D is TRBD1 (6 bases). Trimming shortened V by 2 bases and J by 5 bases, and 18 bases separated the two germline ends. This CDR3 comprises 16 residues. Germline V CDR1 and CDR2: MNHNY, SVGAGI (reference sequence). The CDR3 region is CASSYPQTGTAETQYF. CDR3 coding DNA: TGTGCCAGCAGTTACCCTCAGACAGGAACCGCGGAGACCCAGTACTTC.

This clonotype has only a few counts. The chain is built from TRBV12-3 or TRBV12-4 and TRBJ2-7; 8 bases agree with TRBD1. The CDR3 length is 15 residues. J was trimmed by 6 bases and V by 1 base; bases with no gene match: 8. CDR3 sequence (DNA): TGTGCCAGCAGTTTAGGGACAGGGTCAGTCGGCGAGCAGTACTTC. Its translation: CASSLGTGSVGEQYF.